The rows below give T cell receptor beta chains drawn from one sample of a study of blood T cell repertoires in COVID-19. Produced via immunoSEQ multiplex PCR; TCRdb's table is partial and in-frame only. Found here are 250,000 to 400,000 clones, approximately 89% of them singletons; the top ten hold 1.6%. Sequenced sample: peripheral blood. The receptors stem from a woman in her twenties or thirties with COVID-19, enrolled during active disease. CDR3s include the opening cysteine and the closing phenylalanine or tryptophan. The order of the fields is V gene, J gene, D gene, clone size, CDR3 protein, CDR3 DNA. A D gene is named only where the DNA matches it firmly. The size of a clone is reported for some rows only, either as once, few or many, or as a class for expanded clones.

V: TRBV9; J: TRBJ2-2; D: TRBD2; size: .; CDR3: CASSVGLAGGRTGELFF; DNA: TGTGCCAGCAGCGTAGGGCTAGCGGGGGGGCGTACCGGGGAGCTGTTTTTT
V: TRBV27; J: TRBJ1-3; D: TRBD1; size: once; CDR3: CASRATGGGNTIYF; DNA: TGTGCCAGCAGAGCTACAGGGGGTGGAAACACCATATATTTT
V: TRBV15; J: TRBJ2-4; D: .; size: .; CDR3: CATSRDSRVNIQYF; DNA: TGTGCCACCAGCAGAGATTCGCGGGTAAACATTCAGTACTTC
V: TRBV5-1; J: TRBJ2-5; D: TRBD2; size: .; CDR3: CASSSGLAGLSQETQYF; DNA: TGCGCCAGCAGCTCCGGACTAGCGGGGCTCTCCCAAGAGACCCAGTACTTC
V: TRBV7-2; J: TRBJ1-3; D: .; size: .; CDR3: CASSLEGLAGNTIYF; DNA: TGTGCCAGCAGCTTAGAGGGGTTAGCTGGAAACACCATATATTTT
V: TRBV6-2/TRBV6-3; J: TRBJ1-2; D: .; size: .; CDR3: CASSYTAYGYTF; DNA: TGTGCCAGCAGTTACACAGCCTATGGCTACACCTTC
V: TRBV13; J: TRBJ1-6; D: .; size: .; CDR3: CASSLGTESSPLHF; DNA: TGTGCCAGCAGCTTAGGGACAGAATCTTCACCCCTCCACTTT
V: TRBV4-1; J: TRBJ1-4; D: TRBD1; size: .; CDR3: CASSQTQGAGEKLFF; DNA: TGCGCCAGCAGCCAAACACAGGGGGCTGGGGAAAAACTGTTTTTT
V: TRBV5-1; J: TRBJ2-5; D: .; size: .; CDR3: CASSARTGGLEETQYF; DNA: TGCGCCAGCAGCGCCCGGACAGGAGGGTTGGAAGAGACCCAGTACTTC
V: TRBV9; J: TRBJ2-1; D: TRBD2; size: .; CDR3: CASSVGLAGNNEQFF; DNA: TGTGCCAGCAGCGTAGGGCTAGCGGGGAACAATGAGCAGTTCTTC
V: TRBV7-2; J: TRBJ1-5; D: .; size: .; CDR3: CASSSNLRQPQHF; DNA: TGTGCCAGCAGCTCGAACCTGCGACAGCCCCAGCATTTT
V: TRBV5-1; J: TRBJ1-4; D: TRBD1; size: .; CDR3: CASSPGTGSREKLFF; DNA: TGCGCCAGCAGCCCCGGGACAGGGAGTCGTGAAAAACTGTTTTTT
V: TRBV12-3/TRBV12-4; J: TRBJ2-7; D: .; size: .; CDR3: CASTLQGPYEQYF; DNA: TGTGCCAGCACCCTACAGGGTCCCTACGAGCAGTACTTC
V: TRBV18; J: TRBJ2-3; D: .; size: .; CDR3: CASSPTQGVTDTQYF; DNA: TGTGCCAGCTCCCCAACACAGGGTGTAACAGATACGCAGTATTTT
V: TRBV10-3; J: TRBJ1-2; D: .; size: .; CDR3: CAIRGTLDNYGYTF; DNA: TGTGCCATCAGAGGGACACTCGACAACTATGGCTACACCTTC
V: TRBV5-1; J: TRBJ1-5; D: TRBD1; size: .; CDR3: CASLTGQGWNQPQHF; DNA: TGCGCCAGCCTAACCGGACAGGGTTGGAATCAGCCCCAGCATTTT
V: TRBV28; J: TRBJ1-2; D: TRBD1; size: .; CDR3: CASSKPRDRNDYGYTF; DNA: TGTGCCAGCAGTAAACCCCGGGACAGGAACGACTATGGCTACACCTTC
V: TRBV7-2; J: TRBJ2-2; D: .; size: .; CDR3: CASSLHTANTGELFF; DNA: TGTGCCAGCAGCTTACACACCGCGAACACCGGGGAGCTGTTTTTT
V: TRBV28; J: TRBJ2-3; D: .; size: .; CDR3: CASSLVGQGHSDTQYF; DNA: TGTGCCAGCAGTTTGGTGGGGCAGGGACATTCAGATACGCAGTATTTT
V: TRBV7-9; J: TRBJ1-2; D: TRBD1; size: .; CDR3: CASSMPTGVEDGYTF; DNA: TGTGCCAGCAGCATGCCGACAGGGGTTGAGGATGGCTACACCTTC
V: TRBV9; J: TRBJ2-2; D: .; size: .; CDR3: CASSVSSGGAVAGELFF; DNA: TGTGCCAGCAGCGTATCCTCGGGGGGCGCTGTCGCCGGGGAGCTGTTTTTT
V: TRBV7-6; J: TRBJ1-1; D: .; size: .; CDR3: CASSLDLRAGGNTEAFF; DNA: TGTGCCAGCAGCTTAGATCTTAGGGCAGGAGGGAACACTGAAGCTTTCTTT
V: TRBV30; J: TRBJ1-1; D: .; size: .; CDR3: CAWSLVWGAEAFF; DNA: TGTGCCTGGAGTTTGGTTTGGGGCGCTGAAGCTTTCTTT
V: TRBV7-9; J: TRBJ1-1; D: .; size: .; CDR3: CASTRGSGGTEAFF; DNA: TGTGCCAGCACAAGGGGGTCGGGGGGCACTGAAGCTTTCTTT
V: TRBV5-4; J: TRBJ2-3; D: TRBD1; size: .; CDR3: CASSLNRDRTQYF; DNA: TGTGCCAGCAGCCTCAACAGGGACAGGACGCAGTATTTT
V: TRBV6-1; J: TRBJ2-2; D: .; size: .; CDR3: CASSVRGQEFANTGELFF; DNA: TGTGCCAGCAGTGTAAGGGGACAAGAATTCGCGAACACCGGGGAGCTGTTTTTT
V: TRBV6-5; J: TRBJ2-5; D: .; size: .; CDR3: CASRKAYQETQYF; DNA: TGTGCCAGCAGGAAAGCGTACCAAGAGACCCAGTACTTC
V: TRBV5-1; J: TRBJ1-1; D: .; size: .; CDR3: CASTPWVGVTEAFF; DNA: TGCGCCAGCACCCCTTGGGTAGGGGTGACTGAAGCTTTCTTT
V: TRBV6-8; J: TRBJ2-3; D: TRBD2; size: .; CDR3: CASRSSLAGAFQLHTDTQYF; DNA: TGTGCCAGCAGGTCATCTCTAGCGGGGGCCTTTCAATTACACACAGATACGCAGTATTTT
V: TRBV27; J: TRBJ1-5; D: .; size: few; CDR3: CASSPRSGGQWPQHF; DNA: TGTGCCAGCAGTCCCCGTTCGGGGGGCCAATGGCCCCAGCATTTT
V: TRBV2; J: TRBJ2-5; D: TRBD2; size: .; CDR3: CASSLPPGLAGEETQYF; DNA: TGTGCCAGCAGTCTTCCTCCGGGACTAGCGGGTGAGGAGACCCAGTACTTC
V: TRBV11-2; J: TRBJ1-4; D: .; size: .; CDR3: CASSLNINEKLFF; DNA: TGTGCCAGCAGCTTGAACATTAATGAAAAACTGTTTTTT
V: TRBV6-5; J: TRBJ1-2; D: .; size: .; CDR3: CASSSRQGPNYGYTF; DNA: TGTGCCAGCAGTTCTCGGCAGGGGCCAAACTATGGCTACACCTTC
V: TRBV4-1; J: TRBJ1-6; D: .; size: .; CDR3: CASSQDPEGGGTLHF; DNA: TGCGCCAGCAGCCAAGATCCGGAGGGGGGGGGCACCCTCCACTTT
V: TRBV6-4; J: TRBJ1-6; D: .; size: few; CDR3: CASSDSSGGSSISPLHF; DNA: TGTGCCAGCAGTGACTCCTCTGGAGGATCGTCCATTTCACCCCTCCACTTT
V: TRBV20-1; J: TRBJ1-5; D: .; size: .; CDR3: CSASSRVISNQPQHF; DNA: TGCAGTGCTAGTTCCAGGGTCATTAGCAATCAGCCCCAGCATTTT
V: TRBV5-1; J: TRBJ1-3; D: .; size: few; CDR3: CASSLDLNRVNTIYF; DNA: TGCGCCAGCAGCTTGGACTTGAACAGGGTAAACACCATATATTTT
V: TRBV7-2; J: TRBJ1-2; D: TRBD1; size: once; CDR3: CASSSRTGGNYGYTF; DNA: TGTGCCAGCAGCTCCCGAACAGGGGGTAACTATGGCTACACCTTC
V: TRBV27; J: TRBJ1-2; D: .; size: .; CDR3: CASKTATNYGYTF; DNA: TGTGCCAGCAAAACTGCCACTAACTATGGCTACACCTTC
V: TRBV28; J: TRBJ1-4; D: .; size: .; CDR3: CASSLPVNEKLFF; DNA: TGTGCCAGCAGTTTACCCGTAAATGAAAAACTGTTTTTT
V: TRBV10-3; J: TRBJ1-6; D: .; size: .; CDR3: CAISEREILHF; DNA: TGTGCCATCAGTGAAAGGGAGATCCTCCACTTT
V: TRBV5-1; J: TRBJ2-7; D: TRBD1; size: .; CDR3: CASSGGQGSAEQYF; DNA: TGCGCCAGCAGCGGTGGACAGGGGTCTGCCGAGCAGTACTTC
V: TRBV27; J: TRBJ1-1; D: .; size: .; CDR3: CASRSEGTLQNTEAFF; DNA: TGTGCCAGCAGGAGCGAGGGAACCCTCCAGAACACTGAAGCTTTCTTT
V: TRBV18; J: TRBJ1-2; D: TRBD1; size: .; CDR3: CASSQTGDYGYTF; DNA: TGTGCCAGCTCACAAACAGGGGACTATGGCTACACCTTC
V: TRBV6-5; J: TRBJ2-1; D: TRBD2; size: .; CDR3: CASSYGLARGEQFF; DNA: TGTGCCAGCAGTTACGGACTAGCTAGAGGTGAGCAGTTCTTC
V: TRBV5-1; J: TRBJ1-2; D: TRBD1; size: .; CDR3: CASSLGDRGLYYGYTF; DNA: TGCGCCAGCAGCTTGGGGGACAGGGGGCTTTACTATGGCTACACCTTC
V: TRBV6-5; J: TRBJ1-1; D: TRBD1; size: .; CDR3: CASSWDRSSRAFF; DNA: TGTGCCAGCAGTTGGGACAGGTCCAGTCGAGCTTTCTTT
V: TRBV5-1; J: TRBJ2-1; D: .; size: .; CDR3: CASSAPTGSSYNEQFF; DNA: TGCGCCAGCAGCGCCCCGACGGGGAGCTCCTACAATGAGCAGTTCTTC
V: TRBV30; J: TRBJ1-4; D: .; size: .; CDR3: CAWSTHSKVRDEKLFF; DNA: TGTGCCTGGAGCACCCACTCCAAAGTTCGGGATGAAAAACTGTTTTTT
V: TRBV5-1; J: TRBJ1-2; D: TRBD1; size: .; CDR3: CASSLRGQGMGHGYTF; DNA: TGCGCCAGCAGCTTGAGGGGACAGGGGATGGGGCATGGCTACACCTTC
V: TRBV29-1; J: TRBJ1-2; D: .; size: .; CDR3: CSVDRANYGYTF; DNA: TGCAGCGTTGACAGGGCCAACTATGGCTACACCTTC
V: TRBV4-3; J: TRBJ1-2; D: TRBD1; size: .; CDR3: CASSQDPDRARGYTF; DNA: TGCGCCAGCAGCCAAGACCCGGACAGGGCGAGGGGCTACACCTTC